This record concerns one TCR beta chain sequence. This specimen comes from a study of esophageal squamous cell carcinoma under preoperative chemotherapy. Turning to the study itself: Samples included peripheral blood T cells as well as tumor-infiltrating lymphocytes.

TCRdb re-analysed the PCR reads in MiXCR, keeping a single row per CDR3 protein. The data hold about 30,000 distinct CDR3 sequences, with roughly 50% observed a single time. Germline CDR1 and CDR2: SGHNT and YYREEE (reference sequence). The CDR3 loop spans 16 amino acids. This sample's time point: before preoperative PTX-NDP chemotherapy. Paclitaxel-nedaplatin chemotherapy was given to patients ahead of their surgery. This TCR was recovered from a human donor with esophageal squamous cell carcinoma. The donor label of this sample is uncertain. The material was obtained from a patient given preoperative chemotherapy. J is TRBJ2-1 and V is TRBV5-4; 8 bases fit TRBD2. The end of the DNA is better explained by TRBJ2-7, so the J call may be wrong. The CDR3 here is CASSLGRASGRREQYF. The CDR3 bases are TGTGCCAGCAGCTTGGGTCGGGCTAGCGGGCGTCGGGAGCAGTACTTC.